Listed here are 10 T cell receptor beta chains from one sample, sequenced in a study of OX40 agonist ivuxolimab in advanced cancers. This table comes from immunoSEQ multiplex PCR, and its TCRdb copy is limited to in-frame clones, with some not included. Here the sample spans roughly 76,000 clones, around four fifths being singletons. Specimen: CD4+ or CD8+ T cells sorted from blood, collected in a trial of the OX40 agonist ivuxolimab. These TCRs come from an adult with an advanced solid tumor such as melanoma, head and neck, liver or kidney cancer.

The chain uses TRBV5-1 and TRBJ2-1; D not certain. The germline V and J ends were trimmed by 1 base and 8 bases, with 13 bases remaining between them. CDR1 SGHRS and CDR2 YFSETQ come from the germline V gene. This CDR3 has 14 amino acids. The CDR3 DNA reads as TGCGCCAGCAGCTTGAGGGCTAGTTTGGATGAGCAGTTCTTC. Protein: CASSLRASLDEQFF.

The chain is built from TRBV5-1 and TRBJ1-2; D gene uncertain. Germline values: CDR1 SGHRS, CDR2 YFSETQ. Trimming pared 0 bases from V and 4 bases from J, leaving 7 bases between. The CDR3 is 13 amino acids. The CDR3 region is CASSLELAYGYTF. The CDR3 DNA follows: TGCGCCAGCAGCTTGGAGCTGGCCTATGGCTACACCTTC.

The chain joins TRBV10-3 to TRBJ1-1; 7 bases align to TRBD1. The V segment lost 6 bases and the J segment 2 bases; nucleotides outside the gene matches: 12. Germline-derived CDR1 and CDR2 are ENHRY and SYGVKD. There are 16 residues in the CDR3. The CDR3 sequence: CAIRNPTGTENTEAFF. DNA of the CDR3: TGTGCCATCAGAAATCCAACCGGGACAGAAAACACTGAAGCTTTCTTT.

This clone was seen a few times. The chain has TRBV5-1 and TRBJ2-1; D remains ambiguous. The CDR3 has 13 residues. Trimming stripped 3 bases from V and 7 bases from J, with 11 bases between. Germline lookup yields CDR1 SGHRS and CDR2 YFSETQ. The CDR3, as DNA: TGCGCCAGCAGCTCACTTCTAGGGAATGAGCAGTTCTTC. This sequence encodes CASSSLLGNEQFF.

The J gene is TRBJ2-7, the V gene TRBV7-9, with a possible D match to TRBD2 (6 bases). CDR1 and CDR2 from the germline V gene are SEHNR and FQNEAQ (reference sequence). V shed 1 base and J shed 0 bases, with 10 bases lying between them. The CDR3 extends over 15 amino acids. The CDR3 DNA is TGTGCCAGCAGCTTAGGGCGGGGAACCTCCTACGAGCAGTACTTC. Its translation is CASSLGRGTSYEQYF.

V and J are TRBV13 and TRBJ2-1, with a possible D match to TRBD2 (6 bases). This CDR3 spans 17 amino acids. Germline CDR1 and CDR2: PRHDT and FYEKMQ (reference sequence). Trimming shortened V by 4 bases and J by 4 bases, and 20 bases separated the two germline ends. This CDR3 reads CASSSSQWSGSYNEQFF. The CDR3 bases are TGTGCCAGCAGCTCCTCCCAGTGGTCCGGGAGTTACAATGAGCAGTTCTTC. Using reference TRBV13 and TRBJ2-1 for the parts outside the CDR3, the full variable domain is AAGVIQSPRHLIKEKRETATLKCYPIPRHDTVYWYQQGPGQDPQFLISFYEKMQSDKGSIPDRFSAQQFSDYHSELNMSSLELGDSALYFCASSSSQWSGSYNEQFFGPGTRLTVL.

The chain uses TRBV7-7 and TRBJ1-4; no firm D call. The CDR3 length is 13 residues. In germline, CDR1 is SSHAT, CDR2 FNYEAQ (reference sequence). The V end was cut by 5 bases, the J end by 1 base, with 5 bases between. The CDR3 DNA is TGTGCCAGCAGCCCCAGAACTAATGAAAAACTGTTTTTT. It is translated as CASSPRTNEKLFF. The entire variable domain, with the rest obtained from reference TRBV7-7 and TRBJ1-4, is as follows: GAGVSQSPRYKVTKRGQDVTLRCDPISSHATLYWYQQALGQGPEFLTYFNYEAQPDKSGLPSDRFSAERPEGSISTLTIQRTEQRDSAMYRCASSPRTNEKLFFGSGTQLSVL.

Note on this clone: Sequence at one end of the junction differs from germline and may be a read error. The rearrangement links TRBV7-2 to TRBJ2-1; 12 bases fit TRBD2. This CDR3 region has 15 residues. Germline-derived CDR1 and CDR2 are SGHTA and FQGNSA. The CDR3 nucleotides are TGTGCCAGCAGCCTAGCGGGAGGGCTTTACAATGAGCAGTTCTTC. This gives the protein CASSLAGGLYNEQFF.

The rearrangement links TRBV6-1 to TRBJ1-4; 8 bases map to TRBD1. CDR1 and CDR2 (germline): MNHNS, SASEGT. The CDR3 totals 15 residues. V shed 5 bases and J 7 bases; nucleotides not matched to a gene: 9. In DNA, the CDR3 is TGTGCCAGCAGTAGACAGGGGAGCTTGGGTGAAAAACTGTTTTTT. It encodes CASSRQGSLGEKLFF.

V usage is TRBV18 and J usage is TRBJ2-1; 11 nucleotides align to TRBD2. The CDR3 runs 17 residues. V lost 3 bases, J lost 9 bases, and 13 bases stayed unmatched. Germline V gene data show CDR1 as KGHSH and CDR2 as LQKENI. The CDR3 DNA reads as TGTGCCAGCTCACCTGACATAGCGGGAGGGACTAACAGTGAGCAGTTCTTC. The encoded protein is CASSPDIAGGTNSEQFF.